Listed below are T cell receptor beta chains from one sample, sequenced in a study of cytomegalovirus exposure and HLA in healthy donors. Clones were sequenced by immunoSEQ multiplex PCR, and TCRdb holds only the in-frame ones, with some missing. Of fewer than 120,000 clones in the sample, approximately 86% were seen once. The sample consisted of PBMCs. These receptors were taken from a man aged 40-55 years in good health and CMV-seronegative. Each CDR3 is given with its conserved first and last residue. The D gene is left open where the match is weak. Where a row states a size, it is once, few, many or the class of an expanded clone; other rows omit it.

D gene,J gene,V gene,clone size,CDR3 protein,CDR3 DNA
TRBD1,TRBJ2-1,TRBV10-2,-,CASSPGQGNNEQFF,TGCGCCAGCAGTCCGGGACAGGGAAACAATGAGCAGTTCTTC
-,TRBJ1-1,TRBV6-1,-,CASSEGARRNTEAFF,TGTGCCAGCAGTGAAGGGGCCCGGCGGAACACTGAAGCTTTCTTT
TRBD1,TRBJ2-1,TRBV12-5,-,CASGQGVYNEQFF,TGTGCTAGTGGACAGGGGGTCTACAATGAGCAGTTCTTC
TRBD1,TRBJ1-1,TRBV6-5,-,CASRPIRQGNTEAFF,TGTGCCAGCAGGCCGATAAGACAGGGGAACACTGAAGCTTTCTTT
-,TRBJ2-7,TRBV5-6,-,CASSLRGYEQYF,TGTGCCAGCAGCTTGCGGGGCTACGAGCAGTACTTC
-,TRBJ1-6,TRBV28,-,CASSSPGWVGDSPLHF,TGTGCCAGCAGTTCCCCCGGGTGGGTCGGGGATTCACCCCTCCACTTT
-,TRBJ1-3,TRBV7-9,-,CASSLGWGGGNTIYF,TGTGCCAGCAGCTTGGGATGGGGAGGTGGAAACACCATATATTTT
-,TRBJ1-4,TRBV7-8,-,CASSLLKDGVNEKLFF,TGTGCCAGCAGCCTGCTAAAGGACGGGGTCAATGAAAAACTGTTTTTT
-,TRBJ2-5,TRBV6-5,once,CASSSTVETQYF,TGTGCCAGCAGTTCCACAGTGGAGACCCAGTACTTC
TRBD2,TRBJ2-7,TRBV7-2,-,CASSLRGATAEQYF,TGTGCCAGCAGCTTGCGGGGGGCGACGGCCGAGCAGTACTTC
-,TRBJ2-7,TRBV5-5,-,CASSLRDTPYEQYF,TGTGCCAGCAGCTTGAGGGACACCCCCTACGAGCAGTACTTC
-,TRBJ2-5,TRBV19,-,CASSIIPGQRRETQYF,TGTGCCAGTAGCATTATTCCGGGACAACGCAGGGAGACCCAGTACTTC
-,TRBJ2-1,TRBV28,-,CASSLEGRGSYNEQFF,TGTGCCAGCAGTTTAGAAGGCAGGGGCTCCTACAATGAGCAGTTCTTC
-,TRBJ2-1,TRBV6-4,few,CASSKAGDYNEQFF,TGTGCCAGCAGTAAGGCAGGGGACTACAATGAGCAGTTCTTC
TRBD2,TRBJ2-7,TRBV2,-,CASGEGLAPYEQYF,TGTGCCAGCGGCGAGGGACTAGCACCCTACGAGCAGTACTTC
-,TRBJ2-5,TRBV5-4,-,CASSFAGLQETQYF,TGTGCCAGCAGCTTCGCAGGACTACAAGAGACCCAGTACTTC
-,TRBJ1-5,TRBV6-6,few,CASRQAGANQPQHF,TGTGCCAGCAGACAGGCAGGGGCCAATCAGCCCCAGCATTTT
TRBD1,TRBJ1-2,TRBV5-1,-,CASSLSLTGNGYTF,TGCGCCAGTTCGCTCTCTCTGACAGGGAATGGCTACACCTTC
TRBD2,TRBJ2-3,TRBV7-2,-,CASSSSFRTSGGRDTQYF,TGTGCCAGCAGTTCAAGCTTTCGGACTAGCGGGGGGCGGGATACGCAGTATTTT
-,TRBJ1-4,TRBV29-1,few,CSAQLLRGEKLFF,TGCAGCGCCCAGCTCCTTAGGGGCGAAAAACTGTTTTTT
TRBD1,TRBJ2-3,TRBV19,-,CASSIGGTATDTQYF,TGTGCCAGTAGTATAGGAGGGACAGCCACAGATACGCAGTATTTT
TRBD1,TRBJ2-7,TRBV6-1,-,CASRGGQGTYEQYF,TGTGCCAGCAGGGGGGGACAGGGGACATACGAGCAGTACTTC
-,TRBJ1-6,TRBV30,-,CACPFGVGLSPLHF,TGTGCCTGCCCCTTTGGGGTCGGACTTTCACCCCTCCACTTT
TRBD2,TRBJ2-5,TRBV5-6,-,CASSLRGAGDETQYF,TGTGCCAGTTCACTGAGGGGAGCGGGGGATGAGACCCAGTACTTC
-,TRBJ2-7,TRBV6-5,few,CASSYSVGAPYEQYF,TGTGCCAGCAGTTACTCGGTCGGTGCCCCCTACGAGCAGTACTTC
-,TRBJ1-1,TRBV4-3,-,CASSQVGSGNTEAFF,TGCGCCAGCAGCCAAGTTGGATCAGGGAACACTGAAGCTTTCTTT
TRBD1,TRBJ2-2,TRBV7-2,-,CASMGTGAGTGELFF,TGTGCCAGCATGGGGACAGGGGCTGGTACCGGGGAGCTGTTTTTT
-,TRBJ1-6,TRBV5-1,-,CASSLAQTNSPLHF,TGCGCCAGCAGCTTGGCACAGACTAATTCACCCCTCCACTTT
TRBD1,TRBJ1-5,TRBV6-5,-,CASSRTGYSNQPQHF,TGTGCCAGCAGTAGGACAGGGTATAGCAATCAGCCCCAGCATTTT
TRBD1,TRBJ1-5,TRBV6-1,-,CASRSGTGEHQPQHF,TGTGCCAGCAGATCCGGGACAGGGGAGCATCAGCCCCAGCATTTT
TRBD1,TRBJ1-4,TRBV29-1,-,CSVARTGGLNEKLFF,TGCAGCGTCGCTCGTACAGGGGGGCTAAATGAAAAACTGTTTTTT
-,TRBJ1-1,TRBV9,-,CASSGSLQRDTEAFF,TGTGCCAGCAGCGGGTCCCTTCAACGGGACACTGAAGCTTTCTTT
-,TRBJ1-6,TRBV10-3,-,CAISVRQPKTLNSPLHF,TGTGCCATCAGTGTGAGGCAGCCCAAAACTCTTAATTCACCCCTCCACTTT
-,TRBJ2-6,TRBV5-8,few,CASSRTGNGLRGANVLTF,TGTGCCAGCAGCCGAACAGGGAATGGATTGAGAGGGGCCAACGTCCTGACTTTC
TRBD1,TRBJ1-1,TRBV6-1,few,CASSVNRGTEAFF,TGTGCCAGCAGTGTAAACAGGGGCACTGAAGCTTTCTTT
TRBD1,TRBJ1-5,TRBV6-5,-,CASKTGNSNQPQHF,TGTGCCAGCAAGACAGGGAATAGCAATCAGCCCCAGCATTTT
TRBD1,TRBJ2-2,TRBV6-4,-,CASKHRDRAATGELFF,TGTGCCAGCAAGCACCGGGACAGGGCGGCGACCGGGGAGCTGTTTTTT
TRBD1,TRBJ1-2,TRBV7-6,-,CASSSVPSGQFYGYTF,TGTGCCAGCAGCTCCGTCCCCTCGGGACAGTTCTATGGCTACACCTTC
-,TRBJ2-7,TRBV5-1,-,CASSLATGPYEQYF,TGCGCCAGCAGCTTGGCAACGGGTCCCTACGAGCAGTACTTC
TRBD1,TRBJ1-1,TRBV9,-,CASSPRTGWTTEAFF,TGTGCCAGCAGCCCTCGGACAGGGTGGACCACTGAAGCTTTCTTT
TRBD1,TRBJ2-7,TRBV11-2,-,CASSRGQGLYEQYF,TGTGCCAGCAGCCGCGGACAGGGCCTCTACGAGCAGTACTTC
-,TRBJ2-7,TRBV30,-,CAWSRGPYEQYF,TGTGCCTGGTCTCGCGGCCCCTACGAGCAGTACTTC